This T cell receptor (beta chain) was profiled in a study of shared clonotypes between healthy human individuals. The overall study: With ages of 18 to 49, the donors were a couple of women and three men.

Trimming stripped 8 bases from V and 1 base from J, with 12 bases between. The CDR3 loop spans 14 amino acids. Germline loops: CDR1 LNHDA, CDR2 SQIVND (reference sequence). This clone showed up just a few times. It was at deep level that the assay was run. PBMC DNA, left unsorted, was sequenced on ten immunoSEQ deep assay plates. Per the original data handling: ImmunoSEQ sequences covered only the junction and lacked quality scores; filtering therefore differed. Sequencing used immunoSEQ multiplex PCR; TCRdb keeps in-frame clones, though not all of them. V, J and clone size are those of that table, while D and trimming were read from the DNA. Among 450,000 to 550,000 clones listed, roughly 78% were seen once.

Sequencing was carried out using PBMCs. The chain employs TRBV19 and TRBJ1-5; D not resolved. This TCR was recovered from a woman aged 40-49 years in good health. Some clones in this sample may be carry-over from other donors' samples. Here the CDR3 DNA reads TGTGCCAGTGAACGTGGAGGGAGCAATCAGCCCCAGCATTTT. Translation gives CASERGGSNQPQHF.